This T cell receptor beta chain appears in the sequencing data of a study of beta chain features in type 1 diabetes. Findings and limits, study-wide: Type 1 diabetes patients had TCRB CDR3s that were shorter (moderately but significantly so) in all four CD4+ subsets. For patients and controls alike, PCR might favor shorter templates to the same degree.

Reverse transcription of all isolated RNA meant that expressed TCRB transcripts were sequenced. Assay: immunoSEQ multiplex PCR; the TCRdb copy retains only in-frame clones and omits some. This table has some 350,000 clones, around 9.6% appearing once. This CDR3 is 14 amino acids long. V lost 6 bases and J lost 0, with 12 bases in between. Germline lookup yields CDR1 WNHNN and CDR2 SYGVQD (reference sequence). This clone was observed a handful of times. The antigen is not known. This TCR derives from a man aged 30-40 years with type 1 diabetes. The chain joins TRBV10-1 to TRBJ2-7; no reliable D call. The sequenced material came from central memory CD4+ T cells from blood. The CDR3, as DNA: TGCGCCAGCAGAGTTGACCTGAACTCCTACGAGCAGTACTTC. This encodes CASRVDLNSYEQYF.